Following are 5 T cell receptor beta chains from one sample sequenced in a study of HIV-infected children after antiretroviral therapy interruption. Noted treatment: PENTA 11 planned treatment interruption arm or continuous ART arm. The TCR library was built from RNA with a 3' RACE protocol and unique molecular identifiers. Via MiXCR, TCRdb re-called the 3' RACE reads, giving one row per CDR3 protein. The repertoire holds some 90,000 distinct CDR3 sequences, with 6.9% as singletons. The sample in question was CD45RA+ CD4+ T cells from PBMCs, pooled from several time points, obtained from a donor given antiretroviral therapy, either interrupted or continuous. Described subset: naive CD4+ CD45RA+ CD45RO- T cells. The receptors come from a pool of human donors with HIV.

The sample holds many counts of this clonotype. The J gene is TRBJ2-5, the V gene TRBV7-3; D remains ambiguous. CDR3 length equals 16 residues. The germline V and J ends were trimmed by 4 bases and 2 bases, with 17 bases remaining between them. Germline V gene sequence: CDR1 SGHTA, CDR2 FQGTGA. Written as DNA, the CDR3 is TGTGCCAGCAGCTATCCGGGCATCCCTAAACAAGAGACCCAGTACTTC. Translated, it gives CASSYPGIPKQETQYF.

This clonotype appeared many times. V usage is TRBV6-5 and J usage is TRBJ1-2, with 7 positions matching TRBD1. V lost 7 bases, J lost 0 bases, and 8 bases stayed unmatched. Germline-derived CDR1 and CDR2 are MNHEY and SVGAGI. The CDR3 has 15 amino acids. The CDR3 coding sequence is TGTGCCAGCAAGTCGCAGGGGGGTCCTAACTATGGCTACACCTTC. The encoded protein is CASKSQGGPNYGYTF.

This clonotype was counted many times. V is TRBV10-3 and J is TRBJ2-7; D uncertain. The CDR3 is made up of 15 amino acids. CDR1 is ENHRY and CDR2 is SYGVKD in the germline V gene. Trimming stripped 6 bases from V and 0 bases from J, with 15 bases between. CDR3 sequence reads: CAISGLDGHSYEQYF. The CDR3 DNA reads TGTGCCATCAGCGGCCTCGACGGTCACTCCTACGAGCAGTACTTC.

In its sample, this clonotype was seen many times. Here the CDR3 reads CASSELGTELDEQFF. In DNA form, the CDR3 reads TGTGCCAGCAGCGAGCTAGGGACAGAGCTCGATGAGCAGTTCTTC. The rearrangement uses TRBV7-9 and TRBJ2-1; 7 bases fit TRBD1. The CDR3 loop spans 15 amino acids. CDR1 SEHNR and CDR2 FQNEAQ come from the germline V gene (reference sequence). V lost 5 bases and J lost 8; bases outside the gene matches: 12.

The CDR3 DNA reads TGCAGTGCTAGCCTACCGGACTATGGCTACACCTTC. Amino acid sequence: CSASLPDYGYTF. The chain recombines TRBV20-1 with TRBJ1-2; D is unresolved. Germline loops: CDR1 DFQATT, CDR2 SNEGSKA (reference sequence). Deletions cut 3 bases from V and 3 bases from J, with 8 bases between. The CDR3 is 12 residues long.